This T cell receptor beta chain was profiled in a study of blood T cell repertoires in COVID-19. Study-level background: Italy, Spain and the United States were the sources of the convalescent and acute COVID-19 samples. PBMCs, B-cell-depleted T cells, or T cells provided the cDNA or gDNA that made up the material.

Patients in Seattle were enrolled during active infection, then followed longitudinally. V was cut by 0 bases and J by 6 bases, with 15 bases left in between. CDR3 size: 16 residues. Germline CDR1 and CDR2: LGHDT and YNNKEL (reference sequence). Per the authors' pipeline: From reference gene primer amplification, estimates of nucleated cell counts were derived. Sequencing was performed with immunoSEQ multiplex PCR; in TCRdb, only in-frame clones are kept and a portion is missing. V, J and clone size derive from that table, while D and trimming were established from the DNA sequence. The sample includes under 450,000 clones, approximately 89% of them seen just once.

The clonotype comes from a woman aged 40 to 50 with COVID-19, enrolled during active disease. The chain recombines TRBV3-1 (or the pseudogene TRBV3-2) with TRBJ1-5, with D possibly matching TRBD1 (5 bases). Sequences were obtained from peripheral blood. This chain's CDR3 is CASSQERGVRGQPQHF. The CDR3 nucleotides are TGTGCCAGCAGCCAAGAGCGGGGGGTTAGGGGTCAGCCCCAGCATTTT.